Below, 27 T cell receptor beta chains from the same sample are listed, as sequenced in a study of shared clonotypes between healthy human individuals. Profiled with immunoSEQ multiplex PCR; TCRdb holds only in-frame clones, not every one. This table has about 2.4 million clones, approximately 93% appearing once. The sample consisted of naive CD4+ T cells from PBMCs. Described subset: CD45RA+ positively selected. The receptors come from a man younger than 30 in good health. Some clones in this sample may be carry-over from other donors' samples.

The V call is TRBV7-3, the J call TRBJ2-5; 10 positions match TRBD1. The CDR3 length is 14 residues. Germline assignment: CDR1 SGHTA and CDR2 FQGTGA. The V and J ends lost 5 bases and 7 bases, in that order; junction bases with no gene match: 7. CDR3 sequence: CASSAGQGVGTQYF. The CDR3 DNA sequence: TGTGCCAGCAGCGCAGGACAGGGGGTGGGGACCCAGTACTTC.

This clone appeared a single time. Within the sample, other DNA sequences also encode this same CDR3. The rearrangement joins TRBV5-4 to TRBJ2-5; the match to TRBD1 covers 9 bases. This CDR3 has 14 amino acids. V trimming: 2 bases; J trimming: 3 bases; junction bases outside the gene matches: 2. The germline V gene encodes CDR1 SGHNT and CDR2 YYREEE (reference sequence). CDR3 sequence reads: CASSLQGAEETQYF. The CDR3 DNA sequence: TGTGCCAGCAGCTTACAGGGGGCGGAAGAGACCCAGTACTTC.

This clone was observed a single time. This rearrangement joins TRBV7-9 to TRBJ2-6; possibly TRBD1 for D (6 bases). Looked up from germline, CDR1 is SEHNR and CDR2 is FQNEAQ (reference sequence). Trimming cost V 5 bases and J 4 bases, with 21 bases left between them. CDR3 length: 18 residues. The CDR3 DNA reads as TGTGCCAGCAGCAACCAACCAGGGGCAGGGACCGGGGCCAACGTCCTGACTTTC. Translating it yields CASSNQPGAGTGANVLTF. The variable domain in full, completed from reference TRBV7-9 and TRBJ2-6, reads DTGVSQNPRHKITKRGQNVTFRCDPISEHNRLYWYRQTLGQGPEFLTYFQNEAQLEKSRLLSDRFSAERPKGSFSTLEIQRTEQGDSAMYLCASSNQPGAGTGANVLTFGAGSRLTVL.

Concerning this clone: A single base separates this from a much larger clone, so it may be a read error. This chain connects TRBV28 to TRBJ2-5; unclear D gene. The CDR3 spans 11 residues. Per the germline V gene, CDR1 is MDHEN and CDR2 is SYDVKM. Trimming pared 3 bases from V and 5 bases from J, leaving 4 bases between. The CDR3 reads CASSLDETQYF. In DNA form, the CDR3 reads TGTGCCAGCAGTTTGGACGAGACCCAGTACTTC.

This rearrangement joins TRBV4-3 to TRBJ2-3; 7 nucleotides match TRBD1. Per germline, CDR1 LGHNA and CDR2 YSLEER. This CDR3 contains 14 residues. With 0 bases clipped from V and 9 bases from J, the junction kept 6 bases outside the gene matches. The CDR3 DNA is TGCGCCAGCAGCCAAGAAGGACACAGGGGAACGCAGTATTTT. Amino acids: CASSQEGHRGTQYF.

This chain joins TRBV5-4 and TRBJ2-2, with D possibly being TRBD1 or TRBD2 (5 bases each). Trimming took off 1 base at V and 7 bases at J, with 11 bases between the two ends. The CDR3 totals 14 residues. Per the germline V gene, CDR1 is SGHNT and CDR2 is YYREEE (reference sequence). The CDR3 spells CASSLRGQGGELFF. CDR3 in DNA: TGTGCCAGCAGCTTGAGAGGGCAGGGCGGGGAGCTGTTTTTT.

V and J are TRBV7-8 and TRBJ1-5; 7 nucleotides align to TRBD1. The J segment lost 1 base and the V segment lost 5 bases, leaving 14 bases of the junction unmatched. The CDR3 consists of 18 residues. CDR1 is SGHVS and CDR2 is FQNEAQ in the germline V gene. CDR3 in amino acids: CASSTHRGPKGSNQPQHF. As DNA, the CDR3 is TGTGCCAGCAGCACCCACAGGGGACCGAAGGGGAGCAATCAGCCCCAGCATTTT.

This clone appeared once. The rearrangement joins TRBV7-3 to TRBJ2-1; tentatively, D is TRBD1 or TRBD2 (6 bases each). Trimming cost V 5 bases and J 6 bases, with 17 bases left between them. Germline V lookup: CDR1 SGHTA, CDR2 FQGTGA. The CDR3 totals 15 residues. The CDR3 DNA reads as TGTGCCAGCAGCGGACCTGGGGGGCCTGGCAATGAGCAGTTCTTC. It translates to CASSGPGGPGNEQFF.

A note on this clone: This CDR3 is also generated by other DNA sequences in the sample. The rearrangement uses TRBV30 and TRBJ2-5; maybe TRBD1 (5 bases). The J call may be incorrect, as the DNA end agrees better with TRBJ2-7. The CDR3 is 12 amino acids. CDR1 is GTSNPN and CDR2 is SVGIG in the germline V gene (reference sequence). CDR3 sequence (DNA): TGTGCCTGGAGTGCCCAGGGTTACGAGCAGTACTTC. Amino acids: CAWSAQGYEQYF.

This rearrangement joins TRBV19 to TRBJ2-3, with 12 nucleotides matching TRBD2. Germline loops: CDR1 LNHDA, CDR2 SQIVND (reference sequence). J was trimmed by 2 bases and V by 7 bases; bases with no gene match: 10. The CDR3 contains 17 residues. Here the CDR3 reads CASTEARTSGNTDTQYF. The CDR3 DNA reads as TGTGCCAGTACCGAGGCCCGGACTAGCGGGAACACAGATACGCAGTATTTT.

Note on this clone: A read error may produce the germline difference seen at one junction end. In DNA, the CDR3 is TGTGCCAGCAGCCTAGCCGGGACTAGCGGCCACAATGAGCAGTTCTTC. This encodes CASSLAGTSGHNEQFF. The chain has TRBV7-2 and TRBJ2-1; 11 bases match TRBD2. The CDR3 length is 16 residues. CDR1 and CDR2 (germline): SGHTA, FQGNSA.

V is TRBV11-3 and J is TRBJ2-7; TRBD2 agrees at 10 bases. This CDR3 region has 16 residues. V shed 1 base, J shed 4 bases, and the junction held 7 bases outside the gene matches. CDR1 SGHNT and CDR2 YENEEA come from the germline V gene. This chain's CDR3 is CASSLGAGTSDYEQYF. In DNA form, the CDR3 reads TGTGCCAGCAGCTTAGGGGCCGGGACTAGCGATTACGAGCAGTACTTC.

This clone was counted once. The V call is TRBV28, the J call TRBJ2-1; D is possibly TRBD2 (5 bases). The CDR3 has 16 residues. Looked up from germline, CDR1 is MDHEN and CDR2 is SYDVKM. V lost 3 bases, J lost 0 bases, and 12 bases lay in between. The CDR3 nucleotides are TGTGCCAGCAGTTTGTTTTCGGGAAGCTCCTACAATGAGCAGTTCTTC. Residues: CASSLFSGSSYNEQFF. The full variable domain, its missing parts supplied by reference TRBV28 and TRBJ2-1, is DVKVTQSSRYLVKRTGEKVFLECVQDMDHENMFWYRQDPGLGLRLIYFSYDVKMKEKGDIPEGYSVSREKKERFSLILESASTNQTSMYLCASSLFSGSSYNEQFFGPGTRLTVL.

The chain recombines TRBV28 with TRBJ2-7; D is possibly TRBD1 or TRBD2 (6 bases each). The CDR3 is made up of 14 amino acids. CDR1 is MDHEN and CDR2 is SYDVKM in the germline V gene. V shed 6 bases and J shed 2 bases, with 14 bases lying between them. Written as DNA, the CDR3 is TGTGCCAGCAGGCCTTGGGGGGCCACCTACGAGCAGTACTTC. This sequence encodes CASRPWGATYEQYF.

In the case of this clone: Given a much more abundant clone one base away, this may be a read error. Other DNA sequences in this specimen translate into the identical CDR3. The genes are TRBV11-2 and TRBJ2-1, with no clear D. The CDR3 length is 14 residues. Germline assignment: CDR1 SGHAT and CDR2 FQNNGV. V was pared by 2 bases and J by 9 bases, with 14 bases between. For the CDR3, the DNA is TGTGCCAGCAGCTTATTAGGCACCCCAGGTGAGCAGTTCTTC. This sequence encodes CASSLLGTPGEQFF.

The gene calls are TRBV4-1 and TRBJ2-7; 8 bases fit TRBD2. This CDR3 is 15 amino acids long. Germline V gene lookup returns CDR1 MGHRA and CDR2 YSYEKL. Trimming removed 4 bases from V and 3 bases from J; junction bases left unmatched: 8. As DNA, the CDR3 is TGCGCCAGCAGCCCCTGGACTAGCATCCTCTACGAGCAGTACTTC. Its protein is CASSPWTSILYEQYF.

This chain uses TRBV6-5 with TRBJ1-1, with no clear D. Trimming took 2 bases from V and 8 from J, leaving 12 bases between them. The CDR3 sequence is 13 residues long. Per germline, CDR1 MNHEY and CDR2 SVGAGI. The CDR3 is CASSYPGRLEAFF. CDR3 coding DNA: TGTGCCAGCAGTTACCCCGGGAGGTTGGAAGCTTTCTTT.

This rearrangement joins TRBV6-5 to TRBJ2-6; perhaps TRBD1 as D (5 bases). V was trimmed by 2 bases and J by 2 bases, leaving 10 bases between them. Germline V gives CDR1 MNHEY, CDR2 SVGAGI. The CDR3 is 16 amino acids. The CDR3: CASSYGLGPGANVLTF. CDR3 bases: TGTGCCAGCAGTTACGGGTTGGGGCCTGGGGCCAACGTCCTGACTTTC.

This sequence joins TRBV5-5 and TRBJ2-5, with TRBD2 matching 15 bases. The J segment lost 2 bases and the V segment lost 4 bases, leaving 3 bases of the junction unmatched. The CDR3 length is 16 residues. Germline V gene data show CDR1 as SGHKS and CDR2 as YYEKEE (reference sequence). The CDR3 sequence: CASSAGLAGGQETQYF. The CDR3 nucleotides are TGTGCCAGCAGCGCGGGACTAGCGGGAGGTCAAGAGACCCAGTACTTC.

The V call is TRBV4-1, the J call TRBJ2-1, with D unresolved. The length of the CDR3 is 15 residues. CDR1 is MGHRA and CDR2 is YSYEKL in the germline V gene. Deletions cut 1 base from V and 4 bases from J, with 11 bases between. CDR3 protein: CASSQGGLLYNEQFF. In nucleotides, the CDR3 is TGCGCCAGCAGCCAAGGGGGATTACTGTACAATGAGCAGTTCTTC.

A single count supports this clone. The CDR3 reads CASSQPEGTDTQYF. CDR3 in DNA: TGTGCCAGCAGCCAGCCGGAGGGGACAGATACGCAGTATTTT. The chain couples TRBV5-4 to TRBJ2-3; TRBD2 might be the D (6 bases). Germline loops: CDR1 SGHNT, CDR2 YYREEE (reference sequence). V dropped 4 bases and J dropped 3 bases, with 12 bases sitting between them. The CDR3 consists of 14 residues.

This clone was observed once. For the CDR3, the DNA is TGTGCCAGCAGCCGAACGGGACATACACAAGAGACCCAGTACTTC. It translates to CASSRTGHTQETQYF. The genes are TRBV9 and TRBJ2-5; possible D gene TRBD1, 6 bases. Germline V gives CDR1 SGDLS, CDR2 YYNGEE. Between the trimmed V and J ends, which lost 4 bases and 2 bases, there was a span of 15 bases. This CDR3 is built from 15 residues. Variable domain in full (rest from reference TRBV9 and TRBJ2-5): DSGVTQTPKHLITATGQRVTLRCSPRSGDLSVYWYQQSLDQGLQFLIQYYNGEERAKGNILERFSAQQFPDLHSELNLSSLELGDSALYFCASSRTGHTQETQYFGPGTRLLVL.

This chain uses TRBV28 with TRBJ2-1; D ambiguous. Germline CDR1 is MDHEN and CDR2 is SYDVKM. The V end was cut by 6 bases, the J end by 1 base, with 13 bases between. This CDR3 comprises 15 residues. The CDR3 DNA follows: TGTGCCAGCAGCCCCGACACCTTATCCTACAATGAGCAGTTCTTC. Its protein product is CASSPDTLSYNEQFF.

This chain connects TRBV5-1 to TRBJ1-6; the match to TRBD1 covers 7 bases. The CDR3 is 15 residues long. Germline lookup yields CDR1 SGHRS and CDR2 YFSETQ. Trimming took 3 bases from V and 8 from J; bases not matched to a gene: 8. The CDR3 DNA reads TGCGCCAGCAGCTCCCCCGACAGGGATCATTCACCCCTCCACTTT. It encodes CASSSPDRDHSPLHF.

The chain uses TRBV18 and TRBJ2-7; TRBD2 matches at 7 bases. With V trimmed by 9 bases and J by 6 bases, 11 bases remained unmatched. Germline V gives CDR1 KGHSH, CDR2 LQKENI. The CDR3 length is 13 residues. CDR3 in DNA: TGTGCCAGTTCCCTGAGCGGGGCCAGCGAGCAGTACTTC. As protein: CASSLSGASEQYF.

The gene calls are TRBV5-1 and TRBJ2-2; 9 nucleotides agree with TRBD2. Losses at the gene ends were 4 bases for V and 1 base for J; bases not matched to a gene: 2. Germline CDR1 reads SGHRS; CDR2 reads YFSETQ. The CDR3 length is 15 residues. The CDR3 spells CASSVSGGNTGELFF. CDR3 DNA: TGCGCCAGCAGCGTTAGCGGGGGGAACACCGGGGAGCTGTTTTTT.

Points on this clone: Other DNA sequences of this sample code for an identical CDR3. J is TRBJ1-3 and V is TRBV30, with D uncertain. This CDR3 is built from 12 residues. Per germline, CDR1 GTSNPN and CDR2 SVGIG (reference sequence). V gave up 5 bases and J gave up 3 bases, with 8 bases separating them. Here the CDR3 reads CAWSRGGNTIYF. The CDR3 DNA follows: TGTGCCTGGTCACGGGGTGGAAACACCATATATTTT.